Sequencing of this T cell receptor beta chain was carried out in a study of somatic mutations in cytotoxic T cells in rheumatoid arthritis. Study at large: Patient blood was drawn as 30 ml EDTA; the draw came right after diagnosis and before any treatment.

In the authors' methods: Seldom did patient CD8+ clones exceeding 1% match published virus-specific TCRB sequences. Assay used: immunoSEQ multiplex PCR; TCRdb lists only in-frame clones, some missing. V, J and clone size are taken as reported in that table, and D and trimming were inferred from the DNA itself. The sample records approximately 11,000 clones, about 89% being singletons. The germline CDR1 and CDR2 sequences are SGHVS and FNYEAQ. The CDR3 runs to 15 residues. Trimming removed 5 bases at V and 3 bases at J, with 17 bases between. Sequences were obtained from CD8+ T cells sorted from blood. The rearrangement joins TRBV7-6 to TRBJ2-7, with TRBD1 as a possible D gene (6 bases). This TCR was sampled from a woman aged 18-35 years with rheumatoid arthritis. Here the CDR3 DNA reads TGTGCCAGCAGCCTCCCAGGGGCAAGGGTCTACGAGCAGTACTTC. Protein sequence: CASSLPGARVYEQYF.